Listed below are T cell receptor beta chains from one sample, sequenced in a study of vaccination and CD4 T cells after COVID-19. Antigen specificity for these receptors is unknown. TCRdb reprocessed the PCR reads via MiXCR and lists one record per CDR3 protein. Counted here are over 10,000 distinct CDR3 sequences, roughly two fifths occurring once; the ten biggest clones make up about 9%. The input for sequencing was CD4+ T cells from blood, cultured in vitro, taken after SARS-CoV-2 vaccination. Source of these receptors: a human donor who had recovered from COVID-19. Each CDR3 is given with its conserved first and last residue. A D gene is named only where the DNA matches it firmly. A row's size may be missing; if present it is once, few, many or a size class.

clone_size j_call d_call v_call cdr3_aa cdr3_nt
few TRBJ2-1 TRBD1 TRBV20-1 CSARVQGAVNEQFF TGCAGTGCTAGAGTTCAGGGGGCTGTTAATGAGCAGTTCTTC
once TRBJ2-2 TRBD1 TRBV6-1 CASSKARDRGSDTGELFF TGTGCCAGCAGCAAAGCCCGGGACAGGGGTTCGGACACCGGGGAGCTGTTTTTT
few TRBJ1-1 - TRBV6-1 CASRQGSTEAFF TGTGCCAGCAGGCAGGGGTCCACTGAAGCTTTCTTT
- TRBJ2-1 - TRBV20-1 CSARDVSNFYNEQFF TGCAGTGCTAGAGACGTCAGTAACTTTTACAATGAGCAGTTCTTC
few TRBJ2-7 - TRBV6-2/TRBV6-3 CASRGLGTYEQYF TGTGCCAGCAGAGGCCTGGGGACCTACGAGCAGTACTTC
- TRBJ1-6 - TRBV20-1 CSSRDRRGSYNSPLHF TGCAGTTCAAGAGACCGACGGGGCTCCTATAATTCACCCCTCCACTTT
- TRBJ2-7 TRBD1 TRBV2 CASSEAPGQGGEQYF TGTGCCAGCAGTGAAGCTCCGGGACAGGGGGGCGAGCAGTACTTC
- TRBJ1-2 - TRBV7-8 CASSSRPGANYGYTF TGTGCCAGCAGCTCGAGGCCAGGGGCTAACTATGGCTACACCTTC
- TRBJ1-5 - TRBV12-3/TRBV12-4 CASRGTGNQPQHF TGTGCCAGCAGGGGGACTGGAAATCAGCCCCAGCATTTT
- TRBJ1-1 - TRBV6-5 CASSYSAQNTEAFF TGTGCCAGCAGTTACTCGGCGCAGAACACTGAAGCTTTCTTT
- TRBJ1-5 - TRBV5-6 CASSLPGQPQHF TGTGCCAGCAGCTTACCGGGTCAGCCCCAGCATTTT
- TRBJ2-7 - TRBV12-3/TRBV12-4 CASSLMAGGLSYEQYF TGTGCCAGCAGTTTAATGGCAGGAGGGCTCTCCTACGAGCAGTACTTC
few TRBJ1-5 - TRBV28 CASSFLGQPQHF TGTGCCAGCAGTTTCCTTGGTCAGCCCCAGCATTTT
- TRBJ1-2 TRBD1 TRBV19 CASTPDREIGYGYTF TGTGCCAGTACCCCGGACAGGGAGATCGGGTATGGCTACACCTTC
few TRBJ1-2 - TRBV11-1 CASSRGPGVGDYGYTF TGTGCCAGCAGCCGTGGGCCGGGAGTTGGCGACTATGGCTACACCTTC
- TRBJ2-3 - TRBV20-1 CSANPSGYTDTQYF TGCAGTGCTAACCCTTCGGGCTACACAGATACGCAGTATTTT
- TRBJ1-1 - TRBV29-1 CSVEPPGGGGAFF TGCAGCGTTGAACCCCCAGGAGGCGGTGGAGCTTTCTTT
- TRBJ2-1 - TRBV7-9 CASSPTVFNEQFF TGTGCCAGCAGCCCAACCGTCTTCAATGAGCAGTTCTTC
few TRBJ2-7 - TRBV6-2/TRBV6-3 CASSPTINYEQYF TGTGCCAGCAGTCCCACCATAAACTACGAGCAGTACTTC
- TRBJ2-5 - TRBV7-2 CASSLVGERGETQYF TGTGCCAGCAGCTTAGTGGGTGAGAGGGGGGAGACCCAGTACTTC
- TRBJ1-5 - TRBV7-8 CASSERGPNQPQHF TGTGCCAGCAGCGAGCGGGGCCCAAATCAGCCCCAGCATTTT
- TRBJ2-7 TRBD1 TRBV20-1 CYIGQGKYEQYF TGCTACATCGGACAGGGGAAATACGAGCAGTACTTC
- TRBJ1-5 TRBD1 TRBV6-2/TRBV6-3 CASRLSGDRSNQPQHF TGTGCCAGCAGATTATCTGGGGACAGGAGCAATCAGCCCCAGCATTTT
few TRBJ1-1 - TRBV6-1 CASSAGTNTEAFF TGTGCCAGCAGTGCCGGGACAAACACTGAAGCTTTCTTT
once TRBJ1-2 - TRBV10-3 CAIKPDSFGCTF TGTGCCATCAAACCGGACAGCTTTGGCTGCACCTTC
- TRBJ2-1 TRBD2 TRBV27 CASSLAAASGRGIYNEQFF TGTGCCAGCAGTTTGGCGGCGGCTAGCGGGCGAGGGATCTACAATGAGCAGTTCTTC
few TRBJ1-2 - TRBV5-5 CASSLVGGHSGYTF TGTGCCAGCAGCTTGGTGGGAGGGCATTCTGGCTACACCTTC
- TRBJ2-7 - TRBV18 CASSPQGTPTYEQYF TGTGCCAGCTCACCACAGGGGACTCCCACCTACGAGCAGTACTTC
few TRBJ1-2 TRBD1 TRBV12-3/TRBV12-4 CASSLGPGGGYGYTF TGTGCCAGCAGTTTAGGACCAGGGGGCGGCTATGGCTACACCTTC
few TRBJ2-7 TRBD1 TRBV5-1 CASSLSAGTGVYEQYF TGCGCCAGCAGCCTTTCCGCCGGGACAGGGGTCTACGAGCAGTACTTC
- TRBJ2-7 - TRBV27 CASIPLTGTTLHEQYF TGTGCCAGCATACCCCTGACCGGGACCACGCTCCACGAGCAGTACTTC
- TRBJ1-3 - TRBV20-1 CSARDSPDRTIYF TGCAGTGCTAGAGATTCCCCGGATCGGACCATATATTTT
- TRBJ2-4 TRBD2 TRBV6-2/TRBV6-3 CASSPGLALAKNIQYF TGTGCCAGCAGTCCTGGACTAGCGTTAGCCAAAAACATTCAGTACTTC
- TRBJ2-5 TRBD2 TRBV7-2 CASSFRTSAPETQYF TGTGCCAGCAGCTTTCGGACTAGCGCGCCAGAGACCCAGTACTTC
- TRBJ2-2 - TRBV20-1 CSARDPIRGLMDPGELFF TGCAGTGCTAGAGATCCAATCAGGGGACTAATGGACCCCGGGGAGCTGTTTTTT
few TRBJ1-2 - TRBV20-1 CSATQVTYGYTF TGCAGTGCCACCCAAGTTACCTATGGCTACACCTTC
- TRBJ1-2 - TRBV15 CATSRGGGLSPHF TGTGCCACCAGCAGAGGGGGGGGACTCTCGCCCCACTTC
- TRBJ1-1 TRBD1 TRBV11-3 CASSTPRATRGDTEAFF TGTGCCAGCAGTACCCCGAGGGCCACCAGGGGGGACACTGAAGCTTTCTTT
few TRBJ2-7 - TRBV20-1 CSASGALPSSYEQYF TGCAGTGCCTCCGGGGCCCTCCCCAGCTCCTACGAGCAGTACTTC
- TRBJ2-1 - TRBV15 CATSSGRQGGSYNEQFF TGTGCCACCAGCAGCGGACGACAGGGAGGGTCCTACAATGAGCAGTTCTTC
- TRBJ2-3 TRBD2 TRBV7-3 CASSVSGTTDTQYF TGTGCCAGCAGCGTAAGCGGGACGACAGATACGCAGTATTTT
few TRBJ2-5 - TRBV29-1 CSVEYVGKETQYF TGCAGCGTTGAATATGTCGGCAAAGAGACCCAGTACTTC
few TRBJ1-1 TRBD1 TRBV25-1 CASTQQGEVAEAFF TGTGCCAGCACCCAGCAGGGGGAAGTTGCTGAAGCTTTCTTT
- TRBJ2-1 - TRBV7-2 CASSGLNQGRNEQFF TGTGCCAGCAGCGGACTTAATCAGGGTAGGAATGAGCAGTTCTTC
- TRBJ1-6 - TRBV6-2/TRBV6-3 CASSYSANNSPLHF TGTGCCAGCAGTTATTCCGCGAATAATTCACCCCTCCACTTT
once TRBJ2-4 - TRBV7-8 CASSPGAYRAKNIQYF TGTGCCAGCAGCCCAGGAGCTTATAGAGCCAAAAACATTCAGTACTTC
- TRBJ2-1 - TRBV7-9 CASSMGRNEQFF TGTGCCAGCAGTATGGGGCGGAATGAGCAGTTCTTC